This TCR beta chain was identified during a study of T cells after posttransplantation cyclophosphamide. General study findings and limits: Later post-transplant blood repertoires were often dominated by donor CD8+ memory clones. Recipient CMV seropositivity and CMV reactivation strongly tracked TRB clonality. Blood and skin or GI T cell repertoires showed limited TRB overlap.

The related graft donor's blood sample was taken on the day of bone marrow donation. The CDR3 runs 14 residues. CDR1 is SGHRS, CDR2 YFSETQ, per germline. V was trimmed by 4 bases and J by 4 bases, leaving 13 bases between them. With regard to this clone: The antigen is undetermined.

The data were produced by immunoSEQ multiplex PCR, yet TCRdb's version contains in-frame clones alone and is incomplete. Among about 22,000 clones listed, roughly 67% were seen once. The chain carries TRBV5-1 and TRBJ2-3; D call uncertain. The sequenced sample was memory CD4+ T cells sorted from PBMCs. This receptor was identified in a woman in her fifties or sixties in good health, CMV-negative, and a related stem cell transplant donor. The chain's CDR3 is CASSPELAADTQYF. CDR3 coding DNA: TGCGCCAGCAGCCCAGAGTTAGCCGCAGATACGCAGTATTTT. The complete variable domain, with remaining parts taken from reference TRBV5-1 and TRBJ2-3, reads KAGVTQTPRYLIKTRGQQVTLSCSPISGHRSVSWYQQTPGQGLQFLFEYFSETQRNKGNFPGRFSGRQFSNSRSEMNVSTLELGDSALYLCASSPELAADTQYFGPGTRLTVL.